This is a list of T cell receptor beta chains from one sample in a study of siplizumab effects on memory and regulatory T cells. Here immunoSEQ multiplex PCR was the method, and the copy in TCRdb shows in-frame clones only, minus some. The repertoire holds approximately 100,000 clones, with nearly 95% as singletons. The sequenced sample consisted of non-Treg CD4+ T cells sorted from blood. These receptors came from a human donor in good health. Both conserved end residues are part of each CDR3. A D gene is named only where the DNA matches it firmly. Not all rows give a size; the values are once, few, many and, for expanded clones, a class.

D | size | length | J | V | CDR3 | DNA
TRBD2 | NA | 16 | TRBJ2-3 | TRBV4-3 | CASSLGTSGSTDTQYF | TGCGCCAGCAGTCTCGGGACTAGCGGTAGCACAGATACGCAGTATTTT
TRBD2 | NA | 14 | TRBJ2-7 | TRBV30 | CAWSGGGSSYEQYF | TGTGCCTGGAGTGGAGGCGGGAGCTCCTACGAGCAGTACTTC
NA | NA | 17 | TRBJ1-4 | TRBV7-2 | CASSLAGAATTNEKLFF | TGTGCCAGCAGCTTAGCGGGGGCGGCGACAACTAATGAAAAACTGTTTTTT
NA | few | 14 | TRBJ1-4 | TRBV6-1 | CASSEYGSNEKLFF | TGTGCCAGCAGTGAATACGGGAGCAATGAAAAACTGTTTTTT
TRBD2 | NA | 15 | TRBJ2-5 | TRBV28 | CASSQTSGSQETQYF | TGTGCCAGCAGCCAGACTAGCGGGAGCCAAGAGACCCAGTACTTC
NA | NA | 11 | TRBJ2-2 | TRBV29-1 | CSVVSFGELFF | TGCAGCGTTGTTTCCTTCGGGGAGCTGTTTTTT
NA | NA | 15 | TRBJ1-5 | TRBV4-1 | CASSQAQYSNQPQHF | TGCGCCAGCAGCCAAGCACAGTATAGCAATCAGCCCCAGCATTTT
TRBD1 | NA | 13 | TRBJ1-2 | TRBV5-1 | CASSVGTDYGYTF | TGCGCCAGCAGCGTGGGGACAGACTATGGCTACACCTTC
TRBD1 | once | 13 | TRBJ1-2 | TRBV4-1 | CASSDRGNYGYTF | TGCGCCAGCAGCGACAGGGGGAACTATGGCTACACCTTC
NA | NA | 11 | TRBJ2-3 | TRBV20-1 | CSARGDNTQYF | TGCAGTGCTAGAGGGGATAATACGCAGTATTTT
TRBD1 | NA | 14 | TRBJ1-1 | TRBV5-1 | CASSSGGQNTEAFF | TGCGCCAGCAGCTCAGGGGGTCAGAACACTGAAGCTTTCTTT
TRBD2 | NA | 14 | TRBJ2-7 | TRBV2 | CASSRLAGVSEQYF | TGTGCCAGCAGTCGACTAGCGGGAGTCTCCGAGCAGTACTTC
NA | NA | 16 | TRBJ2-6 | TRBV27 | CASSGRLISGANVLTF | TGTGCCAGCAGTGGACGGCTAATCTCTGGGGCCAACGTCCTGACTTTC
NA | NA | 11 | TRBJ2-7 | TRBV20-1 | CSAFGGYEQYF | TGCAGTGCTTTCGGTGGGTACGAGCAGTACTTC
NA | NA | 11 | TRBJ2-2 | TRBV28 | CASLRGRELFF | TGTGCCAGTCTAAGAGGCAGGGAGCTGTTTTTT
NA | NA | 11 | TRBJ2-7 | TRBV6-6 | CASSFDYEQYF | TGTGCCAGCAGTTTTGATTACGAGCAGTACTTC
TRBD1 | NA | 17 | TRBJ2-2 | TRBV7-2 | CASSLGGTGGIAGELFF | TGTGCCAGCAGCTTAGGGGGGACAGGGGGAATCGCCGGGGAGCTGTTTTTT
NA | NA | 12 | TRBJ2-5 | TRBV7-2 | CASSFRGETQYF | TGTGCCAGCAGCTTCAGGGGCGAGACCCAGTACTTC
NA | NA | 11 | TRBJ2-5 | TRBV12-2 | CASRLEVSEYF | TGTGCAAGTCGCTTAGAGGTTTCCGAGTACTTC
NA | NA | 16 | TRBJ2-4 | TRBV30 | CAWSYMGGVAKNIQYF | TGTGCCTGGAGTTACATGGGCGGTGTAGCCAAAAACATTCAGTACTTC
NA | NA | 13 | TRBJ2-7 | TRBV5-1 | CASSLGRNYEQYF | TGCGCCAGCAGCTTGGGCAGAAACTACGAGCAGTACTTC
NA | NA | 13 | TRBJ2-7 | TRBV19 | CASGNRASYEQYF | TGTGCCAGTGGGAACAGGGCCTCCTACGAGCAGTACTTC
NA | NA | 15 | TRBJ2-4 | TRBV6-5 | CASSYSGGFKNIQYF | TGTGCCAGCAGTTACTCGGGGGGATTCAAAAACATTCAGTACTTC
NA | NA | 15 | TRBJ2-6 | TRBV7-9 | CASSLGGSGANVLTF | TGTGCCAGCAGCTTAGGGGGCTCTGGGGCCAACGTCCTGACTTTC
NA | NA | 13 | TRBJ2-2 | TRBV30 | CAWSVLRTGELFF | TGTGCCTGGAGTGTACTGCGCACCGGGGAGCTGTTTTTT
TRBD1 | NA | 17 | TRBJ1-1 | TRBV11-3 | CASSLDPVQGAWGEAFF | TGTGCCAGCAGCTTAGACCCCGTACAGGGGGCGTGGGGTGAAGCTTTCTTT
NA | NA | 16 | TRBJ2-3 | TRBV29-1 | CSVEDRWAKGTDTQYF | TGCAGCGTTGAAGATAGGTGGGCTAAGGGCACAGATACGCAGTATTTT
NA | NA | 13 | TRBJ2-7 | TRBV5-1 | CASSFKNSYEQYF | TGCGCCAGCAGCTTCAAGAACTCCTACGAGCAGTACTTC
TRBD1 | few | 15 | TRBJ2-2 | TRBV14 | CASEKTGPLGRELFF | TGTGCCAGCGAAAAGACAGGGCCTTTGGGAAGGGAGCTGTTTTTT
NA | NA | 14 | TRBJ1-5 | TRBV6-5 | CASSYLGANQPQHF | TGTGCCAGCAGTTATCTAGGGGCAAATCAGCCCCAGCATTTT
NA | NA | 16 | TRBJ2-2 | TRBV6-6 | CASRTRSGAGTGELFF | TGTGCCAGCAGAACCCGTTCGGGAGCTGGCACCGGGGAGCTGTTTTTT
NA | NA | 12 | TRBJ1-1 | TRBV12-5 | CASFPGNTEAFF | TGTGCTAGTTTCCCGGGAAACACTGAAGCTTTCTTT
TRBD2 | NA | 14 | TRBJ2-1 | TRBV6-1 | CASSKGLVHNEQFF | TGTGCCAGCAGTAAGGGACTAGTCCACAATGAGCAGTTCTTC
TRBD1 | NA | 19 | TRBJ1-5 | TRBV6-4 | CASSDSPSGGMGSNQPQHF | TGTGCCAGCAGTGACTCCCCGTCAGGGGGGATGGGTAGCAATCAGCCCCAGCATTTT
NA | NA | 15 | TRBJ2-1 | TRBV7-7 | CASSLARGGNNEQFF | TGTGCTAGCAGCTTAGCCAGGGGCGGGAACAATGAGCAGTTCTTC
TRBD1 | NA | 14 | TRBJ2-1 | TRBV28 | CASTPGQAYNEQFF | TGTGCCAGCACTCCGGGACAGGCCTACAATGAGCAGTTCTTC
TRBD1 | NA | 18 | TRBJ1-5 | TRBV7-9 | CASSLEGTGGYSNQPQHF | TGTGCCAGCAGCTTAGAAGGGACAGGGGGATATAGCAATCAGCCCCAGCATTTT
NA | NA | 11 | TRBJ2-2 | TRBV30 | CGVMGAGELFF | TGTGGGGTTATGGGGGCCGGGGAGCTGTTTTTT
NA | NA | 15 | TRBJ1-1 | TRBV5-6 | CASLYVPTGNTEAFF | TGTGCCAGCCTATACGTCCCGACAGGGAACACTGAAGCTTTCTTT
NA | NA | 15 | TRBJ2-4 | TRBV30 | CAWSISELAKNIQYF | TGTGCCTGGAGCATCTCGGAATTAGCCAAAAACATTCAGTACTTC
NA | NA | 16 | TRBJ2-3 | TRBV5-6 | CASSLFSTSYTDTQYF | TGTGCCAGCAGCTTGTTCTCGACTTCGTACACAGATACGCAGTATTTT
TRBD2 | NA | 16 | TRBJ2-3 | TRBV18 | CASSPLSGRVSDTQYF | TGTGCCAGCTCACCACTGAGCGGGAGGGTCTCAGATACGCAGTATTTT
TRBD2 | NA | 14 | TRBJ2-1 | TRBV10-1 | CASSSIAGVNEQFF | TGCGCCAGCAGTTCGATAGCGGGAGTCAATGAGCAGTTCTTC
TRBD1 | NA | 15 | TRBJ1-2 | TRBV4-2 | CASSQGQGAGYGYTF | TGTGCCAGCAGCCAAGGACAGGGGGCCGGCTATGGCTACACCTTC
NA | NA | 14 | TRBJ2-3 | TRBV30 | CAWSLGDGTDTQYF | TGTGCCTGGAGTCTGGGGGATGGGACAGATACGCAGTATTTT
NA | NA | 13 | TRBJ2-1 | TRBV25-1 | CASRNRGGTEQFF | TGTGCCAGCAGGAACCGAGGGGGAACTGAGCAGTTCTTC
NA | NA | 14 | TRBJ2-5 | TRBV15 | CATSRERLQETQYF | TGTGCCACCAGCAGAGAGCGGTTGCAAGAGACCCAGTACTTC